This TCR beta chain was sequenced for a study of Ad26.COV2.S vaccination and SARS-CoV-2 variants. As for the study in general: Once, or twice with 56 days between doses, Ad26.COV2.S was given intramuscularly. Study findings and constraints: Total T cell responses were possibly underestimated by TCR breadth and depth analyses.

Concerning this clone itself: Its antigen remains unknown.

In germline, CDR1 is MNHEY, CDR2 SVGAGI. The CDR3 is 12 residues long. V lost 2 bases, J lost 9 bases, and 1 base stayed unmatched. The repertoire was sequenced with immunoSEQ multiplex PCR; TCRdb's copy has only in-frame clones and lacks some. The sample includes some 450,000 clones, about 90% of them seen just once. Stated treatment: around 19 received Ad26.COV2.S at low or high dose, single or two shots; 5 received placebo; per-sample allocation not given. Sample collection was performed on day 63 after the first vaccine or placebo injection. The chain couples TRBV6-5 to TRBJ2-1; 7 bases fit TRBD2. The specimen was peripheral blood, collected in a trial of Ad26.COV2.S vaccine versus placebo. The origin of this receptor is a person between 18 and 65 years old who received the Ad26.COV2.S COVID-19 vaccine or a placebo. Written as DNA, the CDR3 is TGTGCCAGCAGTTACGCGGGGGTTGAGCAGTTCTTC. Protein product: CASSYAGVEQFF.